This T cell receptor (beta chain) appears in the sequencing data of a study of blood T cell repertoires in COVID-19. Study details: COVID-19 samples, acute and convalescent, were from the United States, Italy and Spain. PBMCs, B-cell-depleted T cells, or T cells provided the cDNA or gDNA that made up the material.

The V end was cut by 8 bases, the J end by 1 base, with 14 bases between. This CDR3 is built from 14 residues. Germline V CDR1 and CDR2: KGHSH, LQKENI. This clone was counted between two and nine times. In the study's own analysis: Amplification from reference gene primers served as the basis for estimated nucleated cell counts. Data came from immunoSEQ multiplex PCR; TCRdb stores just in-frame clones and leaves some out. V, J and clone size are taken as reported in that table, and D and trimming were inferred from the DNA itself. The table lists tens of thousands of clones, more than 85% of them singletons.

The chain couples TRBV18 to TRBJ1-1, with D tentatively TRBD1 (5 bases). The specimen was peripheral blood. The clonotype was recovered from a human donor with active COVID-19. The donor label of this sample is uncertain. CDR3 DNA sequence: TGTGCCAGCCAAATCGGACAAAAGAACACTGAAGCTTTCTTT. Translated, it gives CASQIGQKNTEAFF.